Following are 11 T cell receptor beta chains from one sample sequenced in a study of vaccination and CD4 T cells after COVID-19. Their recognized antigens are unknown. Treatment specified: approximately nine-day PBMC culture with coronavirus spike peptide pools or control peptides (ViraFEST assay). Sequenced with the Oncomine TCR Beta short-read assay was DNA taken from cultured CD4+ T cells. Each CDR3 protein gets one entry after TCRdb re-called the PCR reads with MiXCR. The sample includes around 19,000 distinct CDR3 sequences, 35% to 45% of them seen just once. Sequencing was performed on CD4+ T cells from blood, cultured in vitro, taken before SARS-CoV-2 vaccination. The receptors shown here come from a human donor who received a COVID-19 vaccine.

The rearrangement joins TRBV19 to TRBJ1-2, with TRBD1 matching over 7 bases. Germline assignment: CDR1 LNHDA and CDR2 SQIVND (reference sequence). The CDR3 spans 24 residues. The V segment lost 6 bases and the J segment 1 base; nucleotides outside the gene matches: 35. For the CDR3, the DNA is TGTGCCAGTAGCAATTCGTTCCTCATGAACAGGGGAAGCATAACGTTCAAGTTTAACTATGGCTACACCTTC. It yields the protein CASSNSFLMNRGSITFKFNYGYTF.

This clonotype was counted a few times. V usage is TRBV7-8 and J usage is TRBJ1-2; a weak D match, TRBD1 (6 bases). The CDR3 contains 14 residues. V was clipped by 0 bases and J by 8 bases, with 13 bases between them. The germline CDR1 and CDR2 sequences are SGHVS and FQNEAQ. The CDR3 region is CASSLAWGQGGYTF. DNA for the CDR3: TGTGCCAGCAGCTTAGCGTGGGGCCAGGGGGGCTACACCTTC.

This clonotype was observed a few times. V gene TRBV5-5 combines with J gene TRBJ1-1; 8 bases fit TRBD1. The CDR3 is 13 residues long. Germline loops: CDR1 SGHKS, CDR2 YYEKEE (reference sequence). V lost 2 bases, J lost 7 bases, and 4 bases stayed unmatched. The DNA of the CDR3 is TGTGCCAGCAGCTTAACAGGGGGAAGTGAAGCTTTCTTT. Its translation is CASSLTGGSEAFF.

The V and J genes are TRBV7-9 and TRBJ1-4, with a tentative D call TRBD1 (5 bases). Looked up from germline, CDR1 is SEHNR and CDR2 is FQNEAQ (reference sequence). This CDR3 spans 21 amino acids. Deletions cut 0 bases from V and 2 bases from J, with 25 bases between. CDR3 sequence (DNA): TGTGCCAGCAGCTTAGCGCTCCTTTCTCGGGGCCCAGCCAAGACTAATGAAAAACTGTTTTTT. As protein: CASSLALLSRGPAKTNEKLFF. Looking up the rest from reference TRBV7-9 and TRBJ1-4 gives the full variable domain: DTGVSQNPRHKITKRGQNVTFRCDPISEHNRLYWYRQTLGQGPEFLTYFQNEAQLEKSRLLSDRFSAERPKGSFSTLEIQRTEQGDSAMYLCASSLALLSRGPAKTNEKLFFGSGTQLSVL.

This clonotype showed up just a few times. The chain uses TRBV14 and TRBJ2-6; the D gene could be TRBD1 or TRBD2 (7 bases each). With 5 bases removed from V and 2 bases from J, the gap between germline ends came to 10 bases. CDR3 length equals 15 residues. From germline, CDR1 is SGHDN and CDR2 FVKESK. The CDR3 loop is CASSSGGAGANVLTF. The CDR3, as DNA: TGTGCCAGCAGCTCAGGGGGGGCTGGGGCCAACGTCCTGACTTTC.

This chain links TRBV27 with TRBJ1-6, with 10 bases matching TRBD1. Per the germline V gene, CDR1 is MNHEY and CDR2 is SMNVEV (reference sequence). There are 18 residues in the CDR3. V lost 2 bases to trimming and J lost 0 bases; unmatched junction nucleotides: 4. The CDR3 nucleotides are TGTGCCAGCAGTTTAAAGGGACAGGGGAGCTCCTATAATTCACCCCTCCACTTT. Its translation: CASSLKGQGSSYNSPLHF.

The chain combines TRBV5-1 with TRBJ2-1; D gene unclear. The ends were cut back, 1 base at V and 0 bases at J, with 8 bases in the middle. This CDR3 has 15 residues. Germline V gene sequence: CDR1 SGHRS, CDR2 YFSETQ. CDR3 in DNA: TGCGCCAGCAGCTTGTGGGCGAGCTCCTACAATGAGCAGTTCTTC. Its translation is CASSLWASSYNEQFF.

This clonotype showed up just a few times. The rearrangement links TRBV6-5 to TRBJ1-2; D might be TRBD1 (6 bases). CDR1 is MNHEY and CDR2 is SVGAGI in the germline V gene. Trimming cost V 3 bases and J 4 bases, with 21 bases left between them. The CDR3 is made up of 17 amino acids. The CDR3 loop reads CASSYFSTGPGPYGYTF. The CDR3, as DNA: TGTGCCAGCAGTTATTTTTCTACAGGGCCAGGACCCTATGGCTACACCTTC.

The chain couples TRBV5-1 to TRBJ2-7, with TRBD1 matching 8 bases. Germline CDR1 and CDR2: SGHRS and YFSETQ. This CDR3 contains 12 residues. The V and J ends lost 5 bases and 6 bases, in that order; junction bases with no gene match: 4. CDR3 sequence: CASRQGQGEQYF. Written as DNA, the CDR3 is TGCGCCAGCAGACAAGGACAGGGCGAGCAGTACTTC.

The chain's CDR3 is CASSQVPGVTNEQFF. CDR3 bases: TGTGCCAGCAGCCAAGTTCCAGGGGTGACCAATGAGCAGTTCTTC. This rearrangement joins TRBV4-2 to TRBJ2-1; maybe TRBD1 (6 bases). V shed 1 base and J shed 6 bases, with 13 bases lying between them. The CDR3 is 15 residues long. Germline V gene data show CDR1 as LGHNA and CDR2 as YNFKEQ.

This clonotype was seen a few times. CDR3 sequence: CASINYAANYGYTF. CDR3 bases: TGTGCCAGCATTAATTATGCAGCTAACTATGGCTACACCTTC. V usage is TRBV5-4 and J usage is TRBJ1-2, with unresolved D. Looked up from germline, CDR1 is SGHNT and CDR2 is YYREEE (reference sequence). This CDR3 contains 14 residues. V lost 6 bases and J lost 0, with 12 bases in between.